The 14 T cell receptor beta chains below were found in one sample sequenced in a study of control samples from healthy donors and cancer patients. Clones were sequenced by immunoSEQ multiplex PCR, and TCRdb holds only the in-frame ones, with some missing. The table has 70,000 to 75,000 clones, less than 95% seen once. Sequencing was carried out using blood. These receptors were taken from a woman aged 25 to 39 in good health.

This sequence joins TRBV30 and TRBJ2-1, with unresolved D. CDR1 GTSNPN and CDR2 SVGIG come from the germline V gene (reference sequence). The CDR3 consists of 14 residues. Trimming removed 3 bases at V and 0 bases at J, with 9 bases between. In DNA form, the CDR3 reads TGTGCCTGGAGCCCAGACACCTCCTACAATGAGCAGTTCTTC. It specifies CAWSPDTSYNEQFF.

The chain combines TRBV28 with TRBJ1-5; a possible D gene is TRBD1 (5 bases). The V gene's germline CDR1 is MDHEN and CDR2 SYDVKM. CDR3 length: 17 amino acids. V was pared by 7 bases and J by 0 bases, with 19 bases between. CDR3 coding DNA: TGTGCCAGCACCTTTAGACAGAGCCGATATAGCAATCAGCCCCAGCATTTT. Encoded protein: CASTFRQSRYSNQPQHF.

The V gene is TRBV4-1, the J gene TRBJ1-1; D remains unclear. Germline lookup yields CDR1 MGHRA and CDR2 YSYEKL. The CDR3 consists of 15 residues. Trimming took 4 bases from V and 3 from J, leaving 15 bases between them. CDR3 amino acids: CASSPREGIYTEAFF. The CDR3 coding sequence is TGCGCCAGCAGCCCCCGGGAGGGAATTTACACTGAAGCTTTCTTT.

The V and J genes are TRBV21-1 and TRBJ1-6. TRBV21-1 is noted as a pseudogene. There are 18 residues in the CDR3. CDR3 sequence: CASSKEGRGEVYNSPLHF. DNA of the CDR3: TGTGCCAGCAGCAAAGAAGGGAGGGGTGAAGTCTATAATTCACCCCTCCACTTT.

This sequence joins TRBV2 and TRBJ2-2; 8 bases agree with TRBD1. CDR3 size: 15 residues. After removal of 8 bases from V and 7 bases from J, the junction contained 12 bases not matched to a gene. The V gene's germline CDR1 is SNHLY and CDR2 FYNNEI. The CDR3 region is CASLFPQGGVGELFF. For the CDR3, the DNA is TGTGCCAGCCTTTTTCCACAGGGGGGTGTCGGGGAGCTGTTTTTT.

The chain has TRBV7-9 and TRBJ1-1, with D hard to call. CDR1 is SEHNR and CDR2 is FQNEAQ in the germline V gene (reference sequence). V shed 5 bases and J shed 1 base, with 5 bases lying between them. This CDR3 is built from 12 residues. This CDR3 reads CASSIQNTEAFF. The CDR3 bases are TGTGCCAGCAGCATACAGAACACTGAAGCTTTCTTT. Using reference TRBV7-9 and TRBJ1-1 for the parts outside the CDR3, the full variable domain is DTGVSQNPRHKITKRGQNVTFRCDPISEHNRLYWYRQTLGQGPEFLTYFQNEAQLEKSRLLSDRFSAERPKGSFSTLEIQRTEQGDSAMYLCASSIQNTEAFFGQGTRLTVV.

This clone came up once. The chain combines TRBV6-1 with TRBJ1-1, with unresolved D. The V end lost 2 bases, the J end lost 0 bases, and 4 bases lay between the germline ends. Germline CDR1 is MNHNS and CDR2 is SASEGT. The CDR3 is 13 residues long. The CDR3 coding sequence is TGTGCCAGCAGTGAACACGTGAACACTGAAGCTTTCTTT. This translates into CASSEHVNTEAFF.

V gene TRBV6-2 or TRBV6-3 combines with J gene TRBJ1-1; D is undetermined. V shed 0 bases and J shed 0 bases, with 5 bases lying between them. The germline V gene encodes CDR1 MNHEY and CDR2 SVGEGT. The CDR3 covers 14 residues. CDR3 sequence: CASSYSPMNTEAFF. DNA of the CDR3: TGTGCCAGCAGTTACTCCCCCATGAACACTGAAGCTTTCTTT.

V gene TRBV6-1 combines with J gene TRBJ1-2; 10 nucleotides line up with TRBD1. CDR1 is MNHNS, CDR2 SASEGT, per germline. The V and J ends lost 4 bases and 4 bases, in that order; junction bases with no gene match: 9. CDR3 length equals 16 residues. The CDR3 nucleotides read TGTGCCAGCAGTGGGGGACAGGGGAGAGTTGGCTATGGCTACACCTTC. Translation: CASSGGQGRVGYGYTF.

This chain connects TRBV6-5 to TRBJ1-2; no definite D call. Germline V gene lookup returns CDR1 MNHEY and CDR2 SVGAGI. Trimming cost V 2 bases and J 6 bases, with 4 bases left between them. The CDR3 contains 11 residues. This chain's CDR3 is CASSYEDGYTF. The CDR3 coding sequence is TGTGCCAGCAGTTACGAGGATGGCTACACCTTC.

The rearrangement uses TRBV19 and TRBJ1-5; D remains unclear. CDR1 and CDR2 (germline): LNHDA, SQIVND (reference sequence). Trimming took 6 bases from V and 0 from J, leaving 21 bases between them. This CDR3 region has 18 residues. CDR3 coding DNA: TGTGCCAGTAGGACTCGATCGGCAGGCCTTTATAGCAATCAGCCCCAGCATTTT. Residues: CASRTRSAGLYSNQPQHF.

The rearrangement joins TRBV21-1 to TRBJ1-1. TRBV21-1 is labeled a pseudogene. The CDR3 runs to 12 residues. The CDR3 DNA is TGTGCCAGCCAGGGCGGGGACACTGAAGCTTTCTTT. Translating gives CASQGGDTEAFF.

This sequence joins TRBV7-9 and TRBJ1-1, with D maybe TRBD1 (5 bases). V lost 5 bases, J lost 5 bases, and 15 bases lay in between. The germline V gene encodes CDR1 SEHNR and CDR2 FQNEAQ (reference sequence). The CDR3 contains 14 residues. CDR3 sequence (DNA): TGTGCCAGCAGCGACCAGGGAATGGGTACTGAAGCTTTCTTT. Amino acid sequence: CASSDQGMGTEAFF.

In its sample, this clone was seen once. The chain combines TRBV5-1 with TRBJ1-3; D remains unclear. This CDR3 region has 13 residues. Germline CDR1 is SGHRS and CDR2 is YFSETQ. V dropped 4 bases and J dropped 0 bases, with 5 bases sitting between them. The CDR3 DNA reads TGCGCCAGCAGCCCGGGCTCTGGAAACACCATATATTTT. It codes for CASSPGSGNTIYF.